By sample fraction, the clone carrying this T cell receptor beta chain is medium-sized. These data belong to a study of liver allograft versus peripheral blood T cells. Study context: The authors compared T cell receptor repertoires in transplanted livers with those in the peripheral blood of recipients.

Using its own MiXCR run on the reads, TCRdb lists one record per CDR3 protein. The data contain about 15,000 distinct CDR3 sequences, 20% to 25% of them singletons. This CDR3 is built from 14 residues. V shed 6 bases, J shed 8 bases, and the junction held 7 bases outside the gene matches. The germline gives CDR1 MNHEY, CDR2 SVGEGT. This sequence originates from a human patient who had a liver transplant. The graft donor may be the source of some T cells. The chain carries TRBV6-2 or TRBV6-3 and TRBJ1-6; TRBD1 matches 7 bases. The CDR3 DNA reads TGTGCCAGCAGCTATGGACAGGCCGATTCACCCCTCCACTTT. This codes for CASSYGQADSPLHF.